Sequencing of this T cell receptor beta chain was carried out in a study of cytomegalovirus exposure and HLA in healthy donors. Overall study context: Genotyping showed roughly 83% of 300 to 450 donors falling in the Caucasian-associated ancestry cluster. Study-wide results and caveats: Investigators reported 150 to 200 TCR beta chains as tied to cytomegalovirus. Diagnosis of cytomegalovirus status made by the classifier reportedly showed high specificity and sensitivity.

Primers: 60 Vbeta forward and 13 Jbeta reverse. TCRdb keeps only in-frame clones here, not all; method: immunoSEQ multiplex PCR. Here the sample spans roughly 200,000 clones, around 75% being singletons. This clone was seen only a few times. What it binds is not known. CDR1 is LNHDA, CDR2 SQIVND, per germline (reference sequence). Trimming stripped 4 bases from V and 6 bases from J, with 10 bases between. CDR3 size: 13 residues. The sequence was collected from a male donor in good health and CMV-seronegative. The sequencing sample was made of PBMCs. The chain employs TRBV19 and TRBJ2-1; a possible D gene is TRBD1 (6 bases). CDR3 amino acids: CASSTSGVNEQFF. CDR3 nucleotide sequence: TGTGCCAGTAGTACGTCAGGGGTCAATGAGCAGTTCTTC.